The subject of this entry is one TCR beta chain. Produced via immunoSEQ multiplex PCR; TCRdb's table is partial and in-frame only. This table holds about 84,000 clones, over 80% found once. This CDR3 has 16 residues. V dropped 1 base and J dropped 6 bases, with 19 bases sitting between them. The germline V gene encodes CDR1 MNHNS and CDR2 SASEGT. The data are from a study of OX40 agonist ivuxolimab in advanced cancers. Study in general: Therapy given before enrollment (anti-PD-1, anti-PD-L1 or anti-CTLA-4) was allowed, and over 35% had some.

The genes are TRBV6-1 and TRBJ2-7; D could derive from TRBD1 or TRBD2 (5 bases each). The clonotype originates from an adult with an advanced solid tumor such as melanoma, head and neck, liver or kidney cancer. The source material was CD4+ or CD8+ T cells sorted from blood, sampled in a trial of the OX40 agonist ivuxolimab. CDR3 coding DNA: TGTGCCAGCAGTGAAGGAGGAAGGGGAGACCCATCCGAGCAGTACTTC. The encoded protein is CASSEGGRGDPSEQYF.